The 8 T cell receptor beta chains below come from one sample, sequenced in a study of chemoradiotherapy in HPV16-positive cancers. Generated by immunoSEQ multiplex PCR, the TCRdb table keeps only in-frame clones and is missing some. The sample yields about 1,000 clones, under 85% seen once. The sample consisted of tumor tissue, taken from a patient who underwent chemoradiotherapy. Source of these receptors: a human donor with HPV-associated anogenital cancer.

The rearrangement joins TRBV19 to TRBJ1-1; no definite D call. The CDR3 spans 13 residues. CDR1 and CDR2 from the germline V gene are LNHDA and SQIVND (reference sequence). V dropped 3 bases and J dropped 4 bases, with 9 bases sitting between them. CDR3 sequence reads: CASSIWGFTEAFF. CDR3 nucleotides: TGTGCCAGTAGTATTTGGGGTTTCACTGAAGCTTTCTTT. Combining the CDR3 with reference TRBV19 and TRBJ1-1 gives the whole variable domain DGGITQSPKYLFRKEGQNVTLSCEQNLNHDAMYWYRQDPGQGLRLIYYSQIVNDFQKGDIAEGYSVSREKKESFPLTVTSAQKNPTAFYLCASSIWGFTEAFFGQGTRLTVV.

This clone was observed a few times. The chain carries TRBV10-3 and TRBJ2-7; unclear D gene. V was trimmed by 2 bases and J by 4 bases, leaving 9 bases between them. Per the germline V gene, CDR1 is ENHRY and CDR2 is SYGVKD. This CDR3 has 13 residues. In nucleotides, the CDR3 is TGTGCCATCAGTGAGACATCAGGTTACGAGCAGTACTTC. It codes for CAISETSGYEQYF.

V and J are TRBV10-3 and TRBJ2-5, with D tentatively TRBD2 (6 bases). The V and J ends lost 0 bases and 5 bases respectively, with 19 bases between them. Germline lookup yields CDR1 ENHRY and CDR2 SYGVKD. The CDR3 sequence is 17 residues long. Here the CDR3 reads CAISESRGRGRGETQYF. The DNA for the CDR3 is TGTGCCATCAGTGAGTCGAGAGGGCGGGGTCGTGGCGAGACCCAGTACTTC.

The rearrangement joins TRBV5-4 to TRBJ1-4, with D hard to call. The germline V and J ends were trimmed by 4 bases and 5 bases, with 18 bases remaining between them. Germline CDR1 reads SGHNT; CDR2 reads YYREEE (reference sequence). This CDR3 has 16 residues. CDR3 in amino acids: CASSAGFKGPNEKLFF. Written as DNA, the CDR3 is TGTGCCAGCAGCGCTGGATTTAAGGGCCCGAATGAAAAACTGTTTTTT.

This clone appeared a single time. The chain uses TRBV6-1 and TRBJ2-1, with no clear D. The CDR3 consists of 11 residues. Germline CDR1 and CDR2: MNHNS and SASEGT. The V end was cut by 8 bases, the J end by 6 bases, with 8 bases between. CDR3 nucleotides: TGTGCCAGCGTAAGGCTCAATGAGCAGTTCTTC. It specifies CASVRLNEQFF.

CDR3 nucleotides: TGTGCCAGCAGCTTAATGGGGGCGAGCAATCAGCCCCAGCATTTT. Translating gives CASSLMGASNQPQHF. The chain carries TRBV7-2 and TRBJ1-5; a possible D gene is TRBD1 (6 bases). Germline V gene lookup returns CDR1 SGHTA and CDR2 FQGNSA. The CDR3 sequence is 15 residues long. V was clipped by 2 bases and J by 1 base, with 9 bases between them.

The chain employs TRBV27 and TRBJ2-7; 9 bases are shared with TRBD1. CDR3 length: 18 residues. The germline V gene has CDR1 MNHEY and CDR2 SMNVEV (reference sequence). V was pared by 0 bases and J by 2 bases, with 11 bases of the junction left unmatched. This chain's CDR3 is CASSLSGTGSFLAYEQYF. The CDR3 nucleotides are TGTGCCAGCAGTTTATCGGGGACAGGGTCGTTTTTGGCCTACGAGCAGTACTTC.

The J gene is TRBJ2-7, the V gene TRBV4-1; tentative D call: TRBD1 (5 bases). V dropped 0 bases and J dropped 2 bases, with 8 bases sitting between them. Germline-derived CDR1 and CDR2 are MGHRA and YSYEKL. The CDR3 runs 14 residues. The CDR3 coding sequence is TGCGCCAGCAGCCAAGAAGCCAGGGCCTACGAGCAGTACTTC. The encoded protein is CASSQEARAYEQYF.